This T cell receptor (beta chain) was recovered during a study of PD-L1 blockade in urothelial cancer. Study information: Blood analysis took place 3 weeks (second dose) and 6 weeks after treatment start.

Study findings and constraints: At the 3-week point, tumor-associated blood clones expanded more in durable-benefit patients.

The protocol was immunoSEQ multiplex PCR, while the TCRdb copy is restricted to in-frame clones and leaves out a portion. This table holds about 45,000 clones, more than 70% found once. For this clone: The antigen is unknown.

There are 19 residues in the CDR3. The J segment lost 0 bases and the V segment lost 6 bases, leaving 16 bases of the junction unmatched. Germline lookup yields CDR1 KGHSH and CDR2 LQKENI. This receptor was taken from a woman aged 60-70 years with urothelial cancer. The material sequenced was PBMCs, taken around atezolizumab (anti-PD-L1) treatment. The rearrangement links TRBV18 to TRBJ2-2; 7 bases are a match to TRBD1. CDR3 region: CASSPLPGQYTSNTGELFF. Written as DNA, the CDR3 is TGTGCCAGCTCGCCATTACCGGGACAGTACACTTCGAACACCGGGGAGCTGTTTTTT.